These T cell receptor beta chains were read from a single sample in a study of response to subunit inactivated influenza vaccine. MiXCR, run by TCRdb on the RT-PCR reads, gives a single entry per CDR3 protein. Of hundreds of thousands of distinct CDR3 sequences in the sample, about a fifth were seen once. Here the sequenced sample was PBMCs from blood, taken 21 months after vaccination. The receptors here all came from a man between 50 and 70 years old who received an inactivated influenza vaccine. Both conserved end residues are part of each CDR3. The D gene is left open where the match is weak. The listing skips clone size in some rows; elsewhere it reads once, few, many or a size class.

j_gene: TRBJ1-2
v_gene: TRBV5-4
d_gene: NA
abundance: NA
CDR3aa: CASSELRRRNYGYTF
CDR3nt: TGTGCCAGCAGCGAACTCCGTAGACGGAACTATGGCTACACCTTC

j_gene: TRBJ1-1
v_gene: TRBV5-1
d_gene: TRBD1
abundance: many
CDR3aa: CASSVKGQGLAEAFF
CDR3nt: TGCGCCAGCAGCGTAAAGGGACAGGGCCTCGCTGAAGCTTTCTTT

j_gene: TRBJ2-3
v_gene: TRBV18
d_gene: NA
abundance: NA
CDR3aa: CASSPPGGGGRDTQYF
CDR3nt: TGTGCCAGCTCACCACCGGGCGGAGGCGGGCGTGATACGCAGTATTTT

j_gene: TRBJ1-6
v_gene: TRBV20-1
d_gene: NA
abundance: NA
CDR3aa: CSARVPGRSYNSPLHF
CDR3nt: TGCAGTGCTAGAGTTCCGGGGCGGTCCTATAATTCACCCCTCCACTTT

j_gene: TRBJ1-2
v_gene: TRBV5-5
d_gene: NA
abundance: NA
CDR3aa: CASSLSGSGAVNYGYTF
CDR3nt: TGTGCCAGCAGCTTGTCAGGTTCGGGGGCGGTAAACTATGGCTACACCTTC

j_gene: TRBJ1-1
v_gene: TRBV7-2
d_gene: NA
abundance: few
CDR3aa: CASSLGHLEAFF
CDR3nt: TGTGCCAGCAGCTTAGGGCACCTTGAAGCTTTCTTT

j_gene: TRBJ2-7
v_gene: TRBV9
d_gene: TRBD2
abundance: NA
CDR3aa: CASSVEGGSTYEQYF
CDR3nt: TGTGCCAGCAGCGTAGAAGGCGGGAGTACCTACGAGCAGTACTTC

j_gene: TRBJ2-7
v_gene: TRBV4-3
d_gene: TRBD1
abundance: few
CDR3aa: CASSLRDRGSYEQYF
CDR3nt: TGCGCCAGCAGCCTCCGGGACAGGGGGTCCTACGAGCAGTACTTC

j_gene: TRBJ1-2
v_gene: TRBV9
d_gene: NA
abundance: few
CDR3aa: CASSALGTDRLYGYTF
CDR3nt: TGTGCCAGCAGCGCGCTCGGGACGGACCGCCTCTATGGCTACACCTTC

j_gene: TRBJ2-6
v_gene: TRBV27
d_gene: NA
abundance: NA
CDR3aa: CASTNSLGANVLTF
CDR3nt: TGTGCCAGCACTAACAGCCTGGGGGCCAACGTCCTGACTTTC

j_gene: TRBJ1-5
v_gene: TRBV6-1
d_gene: NA
abundance: few
CDR3aa: CASLSGSNQPQHF
CDR3nt: TGTGCCAGCTTGTCAGGTAGCAATCAGCCCCAGCATTTT

j_gene: TRBJ2-7
v_gene: TRBV2
d_gene: TRBD1
abundance: few
CDR3aa: CASTYPGQVSYEQYF
CDR3nt: TGTGCCAGCACTTACCCGGGACAGGTCTCCTACGAGCAGTACTTC

j_gene: TRBJ2-1
v_gene: TRBV15
d_gene: TRBD2
abundance: many
CDR3aa: CATSSAPLAKGHNEQFF
CDR3nt: TGTGCCACCAGCAGCGCACCACTAGCGAAGGGCCACAATGAGCAGTTCTTC

j_gene: TRBJ1-1
v_gene: TRBV19
d_gene: NA
abundance: few
CDR3aa: CASSIFNTEAFF
CDR3nt: TGTGCCAGTAGTATTTTTAACACTGAAGCTTTCTTT

j_gene: TRBJ1-1
v_gene: TRBV3-1
d_gene: NA
abundance: NA
CDR3aa: CASSSIGREAFF
CDR3nt: TGTGCCAGCAGCTCAATCGGCCGGGAAGCTTTCTTT

j_gene: TRBJ2-5
v_gene: TRBV25-1
d_gene: TRBD2
abundance: few
CDR3aa: CASPQGLAGWWETQYF
CDR3nt: TGTGCCAGCCCACAAGGGTTAGCGGGATGGTGGGAGACCCAGTACTTC

j_gene: TRBJ1-1
v_gene: TRBV11-2
d_gene: NA
abundance: few
CDR3aa: CASRTTGGSMNTEAFF
CDR3nt: TGTGCCAGCAGAACAACGGGGGGCTCCATGAACACTGAAGCTTTCTTT

j_gene: TRBJ2-1
v_gene: TRBV7-6
d_gene: NA
abundance: NA
CDR3aa: CASSLSGRESSYNEQFF
CDR3nt: TGTGCCAGCAGCTTAAGTGGTCGTGAAAGCTCCTACAATGAGCAGTTCTTC

j_gene: TRBJ1-5
v_gene: TRBV2
d_gene: NA
abundance: few
CDR3aa: CASSTRGRAWSQPQQF
CDR3nt: TGTGCCAGCAGCACCCGCGGCCGGGCCTGGAGTCAGCCCCAGCAATTT

j_gene: TRBJ2-5
v_gene: TRBV7-3
d_gene: NA
abundance: NA
CDR3aa: CASSPFPSETQYF
CDR3nt: TGTGCCAGCAGCCCCTTCCCCTCAGAGACCCAGTACTTC

j_gene: TRBJ2-7
v_gene: TRBV3-1
d_gene: TRBD2
abundance: NA
CDR3aa: CASSQGGGTYEQYF
CDR3nt: TGTGCCAGCAGCCAAGGCGGGGGAACCTACGAGCAGTACTTC

j_gene: TRBJ2-5
v_gene: TRBV12-1
d_gene: NA
abundance: NA
CDR3aa: CASSFRKGQETQYF
CDR3nt: TGTGCCAGCAGCTTCCGTAAGGGGCAAGAGACCCAGTACTTC

j_gene: TRBJ2-1
v_gene: TRBV3-1
d_gene: TRBD1
abundance: NA
CDR3aa: CASSQGDSRHLKYNEQFF
CDR3nt: TGTGCCAGCAGCCAAGGGGACAGCCGACACCTCAAATACAATGAGCAGTTCTTC

j_gene: TRBJ1-4
v_gene: TRBV10-3
d_gene: TRBD1
abundance: NA
CDR3aa: CAISEPGGTGSEKLFF
CDR3nt: TGTGCCATCAGTGAGCCTGGCGGGACAGGGAGTGAAAAACTGTTTTTT

j_gene: TRBJ1-4
v_gene: TRBV6-5
d_gene: TRBD1
abundance: few
CDR3aa: CASSYGQGNKEKLFF
CDR3nt: TGTGCCAGCAGTTACGGACAGGGAAATAAGGAAAAACTGTTTTTT

j_gene: TRBJ2-1
v_gene: TRBV27
d_gene: NA
abundance: few
CDR3aa: CASSYGFNEQFF
CDR3nt: TGTGCCAGCAGCTACGGCTTCAATGAGCAGTTCTTC

j_gene: TRBJ1-5
v_gene: TRBV29-1
d_gene: NA
abundance: few
CDR3aa: CSVSRDYNQPQHF
CDR3nt: TGCAGCGTCTCCCGGGACTACAATCAGCCCCAGCATTTT

j_gene: TRBJ2-3
v_gene: TRBV15
d_gene: TRBD2
abundance: NA
CDR3aa: CATSREAVWASGRASDTQYF
CDR3nt: TGTGCCACCAGCAGAGAGGCGGTCTGGGCTAGCGGGAGGGCCTCAGATACGCAGTATTTT

j_gene: TRBJ1-5
v_gene: TRBV4-2
d_gene: NA
abundance: many
CDR3aa: CASSQASNQPQHF
CDR3nt: TGTGCCAGCAGCCAAGCGAGCAATCAGCCCCAGCATTTT

j_gene: TRBJ2-7
v_gene: TRBV18
d_gene: NA
abundance: NA
CDR3aa: CASSLSWETSYEQYF
CDR3nt: TGTGCCAGCTCCCTATCTTGGGAAACCTCCTACGAGCAGTACTTC

j_gene: TRBJ1-1
v_gene: TRBV4-2
d_gene: NA
abundance: few
CDR3aa: CASSQDILRPNTEAFF
CDR3nt: TGTGCCAGCAGCCAAGATATTTTGAGGCCGAACACTGAAGCTTTCTTT

j_gene: TRBJ2-4
v_gene: TRBV29-1
d_gene: NA
abundance: few
CDR3aa: CSVENRSKNIQYF
CDR3nt: TGCAGCGTTGAAAATCGATCCAAAAACATTCAGTACTTC

j_gene: TRBJ2-1
v_gene: TRBV2
d_gene: TRBD2
abundance: NA
CDR3aa: CASGRLASYNEQFF
CDR3nt: TGTGCCAGCGGAAGACTAGCATCCTACAATGAGCAGTTCTTC

j_gene: TRBJ1-2
v_gene: TRBV4-3
d_gene: TRBD1
abundance: NA
CDR3aa: CASSQDAGQGRGGYTF
CDR3nt: TGCGCCAGCAGCCAAGATGCCGGACAGGGCCGTGGTGGCTACACCTTC

j_gene: TRBJ1-4
v_gene: TRBV20-1
d_gene: NA
abundance: many
CDR3aa: CSARVWTAEDEKLFF
CDR3nt: TGCAGTGCTAGAGTGTGGACAGCTGAAGATGAAAAACTGTTTTTT

j_gene: TRBJ1-1
v_gene: TRBV10-3
d_gene: TRBD1
abundance: NA
CDR3aa: CAISRQGRDTEAFF
CDR3nt: TGTGCCATCAGCCGACAGGGGCGGGACACTGAAGCTTTCTTT

j_gene: TRBJ1-2
v_gene: TRBV6-1
d_gene: TRBD1
abundance: few
CDR3aa: CASRRARDRGHYGYTF
CDR3nt: TGTGCCAGCAGAAGAGCTCGAGACAGGGGCCACTATGGCTACACCTTC

j_gene: TRBJ1-1
v_gene: TRBV2
d_gene: NA
abundance: few
CDR3aa: CASSTQRAAAFF
CDR3nt: TGTGCCAGCAGCACCCAGAGGGCTGCAGCTTTCTTT

j_gene: TRBJ2-1
v_gene: TRBV14
d_gene: TRBD1
abundance: once
CDR3aa: CASSPALDRAEQFF
CDR3nt: TGTGCCAGCAGCCCAGCCCTGGACAGGGCTGAGCAGTTCTTC

j_gene: TRBJ2-1
v_gene: TRBV2
d_gene: TRBD2
abundance: NA
CDR3aa: CASKPGLAGYNEQFF
CDR3nt: TGTGCCAGCAAACCGGGACTAGCGGGGTACAATGAGCAGTTCTTC

j_gene: TRBJ2-1
v_gene: TRBV6-5
d_gene: TRBD2
abundance: NA
CDR3aa: CASSYSGLAGANEQFF
CDR3nt: TGTGCCAGCAGTTACTCGGGACTAGCGGGAGCCAATGAGCAGTTCTTC

j_gene: TRBJ1-4
v_gene: TRBV19
d_gene: NA
abundance: NA
CDR3aa: CASSIGVGQGVGKLFF
CDR3nt: TGTGCCAGTAGTATCGGCGTTGGGCAGGGTGTTGGAAAACTGTTTTTT